The 6 T cell receptor beta chains below were found in one sample sequenced in a study of blood T cell repertoires in COVID-19 (dated by TCRdb to 2020 to 2022). The method behind the library was the immunoSEQ multiplex PCR assay. TCRdb provides this immuneACCESS table in a form limited to in-frame rearrangements. Some clones are lacking; in checked studies, under half of them reflect an unresolved V gene, and why the rest are absent is not known. The sample yields tens of thousands of clones; 88% were counted once. The ten largest make up roughly 5% of the sample. The sequenced sample consisted of peripheral blood. The receptors shown here come from a human donor in a cohort sampled during active COVID-19.

V gene TRBV6-5 combines with J gene TRBJ2-3; TRBD2 is a possible D gene (5 bases). Germline CDR1 MNHEY, CDR2 SVGAGI. Trimming shortened V by 11 bases and J by 4 bases, and 16 bases separated the two germline ends. The CDR3 is made up of 13 amino acids. The CDR3 bases are TGTGCCCTCCGGGGTTGGTCAGCAGATACGCAGTATTTT. This codes for CALRGWSADTQYF.

This chain uses TRBV3-1 (or the pseudogene TRBV3-2) with TRBJ2-6; D is undetermined. The germline V and J ends were trimmed by 0 bases and 4 bases, with 16 bases remaining between them. The CDR3 has 18 amino acids. Germline V CDR1 and CDR2: LGHDT, YNNKEL (reference sequence). CDR3 sequence: CASSQDPAPGAGANVLTF. Here the CDR3 DNA reads TGTGCCAGCAGCCAAGATCCCGCTCCCGGAGCCGGGGCCAACGTCCTGACTTTC.

The chain links TRBV6-4 to TRBJ2-7, with 13 bases fitting TRBD2. Germline CDR1 reads MRHNA; CDR2 reads SNTAGT. This CDR3 spans 14 amino acids. V shed 11 bases, J shed 5 bases, and the junction held 9 bases outside the gene matches. The CDR3 protein is CALITSGRVHEQYF. The CDR3 DNA follows: TGTGCCCTAATAACTAGCGGGAGGGTGCACGAGCAGTACTTC.

V usage is TRBV2 and J usage is TRBJ2-4, with 7 nucleotides matching TRBD1. Germline-derived CDR1 and CDR2 are SNHLY and FYNNEI. This CDR3 spans 14 amino acids. The V gene end was trimmed by 4 bases and the J gene end by 0 bases; junction bases not matched to a gene: 0. CDR3 sequence reads: CASSGTGAKNIQYF. The CDR3 bases are TGTGCCAGCAGTGGGACAGGAGCCAAAAACATTCAGTACTTC. Drawing the rest from reference TRBV2 and TRBJ2-4, the complete variable domain is EPEVTQTPSHQVTQMGQEVILRCVPISNHLYFYWYRQILGQKVEFLVSFYNNEISEKSEIFDDQFSVERPDGSNFTLKIRSTKLEDSAMYFCASSGTGAKNIQYFGAGTRLSVL.

The chain combines TRBV19 with TRBJ1-3; no firm D call. Trimming took off 4 bases at V and 0 bases at J, with 13 bases between the two ends. CDR3 length: 16 amino acids. The germline V gene has CDR1 LNHDA and CDR2 SQIVND (reference sequence). The CDR3 reads CASSTREGNSGNTIYF. CDR3 nucleotide sequence: TGTGCCAGTAGTACCCGCGAGGGAAACTCTGGAAACACCATATATTTT.

The chain is built from TRBV5-4 and TRBJ1-4; D gene unclear. Trimming pared 0 bases from V and 2 bases from J, leaving 8 bases between. This CDR3 region has 15 residues. Germline V gives CDR1 SGHNT, CDR2 YYREEE (reference sequence). The CDR3 spells CASSLGGVTNEKLFF. The CDR3 region has the DNA TGTGCCAGCAGCTTGGGCGGGGTGACTAATGAAAAACTGTTTTTT.